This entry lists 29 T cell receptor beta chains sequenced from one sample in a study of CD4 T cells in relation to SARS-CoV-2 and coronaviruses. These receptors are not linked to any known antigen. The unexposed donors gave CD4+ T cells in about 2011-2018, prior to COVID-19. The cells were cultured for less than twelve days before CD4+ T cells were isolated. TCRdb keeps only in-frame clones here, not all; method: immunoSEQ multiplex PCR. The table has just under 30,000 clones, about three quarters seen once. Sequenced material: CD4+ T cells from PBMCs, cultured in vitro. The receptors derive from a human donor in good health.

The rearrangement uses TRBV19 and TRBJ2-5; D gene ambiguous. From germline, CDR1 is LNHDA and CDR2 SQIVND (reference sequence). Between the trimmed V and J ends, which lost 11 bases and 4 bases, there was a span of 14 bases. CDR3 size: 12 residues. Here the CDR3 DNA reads TGTGCCTCCAATAGGTTGGGAGAGACCCAGTACTTC. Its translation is CASNRLGETQYF.

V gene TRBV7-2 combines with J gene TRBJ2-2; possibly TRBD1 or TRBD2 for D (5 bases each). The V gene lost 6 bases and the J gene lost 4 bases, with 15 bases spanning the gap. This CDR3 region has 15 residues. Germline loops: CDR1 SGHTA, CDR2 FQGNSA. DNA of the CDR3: TGTGCCAGCAGGCGACCGGGACCTGGCACCGGGGAGCTGTTTTTT. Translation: CASRRPGPGTGELFF.

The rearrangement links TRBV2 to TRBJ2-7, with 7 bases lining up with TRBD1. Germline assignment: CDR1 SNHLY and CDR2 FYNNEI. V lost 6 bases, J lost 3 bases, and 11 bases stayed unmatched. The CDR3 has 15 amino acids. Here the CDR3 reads CASSDIQGMSYEQYF. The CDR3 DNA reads TGTGCCAGCAGCGACATACAGGGGATGAGCTACGAGCAGTACTTC.

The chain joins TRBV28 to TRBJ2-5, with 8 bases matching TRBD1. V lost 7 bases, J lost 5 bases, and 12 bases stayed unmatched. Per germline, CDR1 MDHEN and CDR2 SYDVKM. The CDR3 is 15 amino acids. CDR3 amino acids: CASKSGQGSLETQYF. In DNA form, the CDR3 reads TGTGCCAGCAAATCAGGACAGGGAAGTTTGGAGACCCAGTACTTC.

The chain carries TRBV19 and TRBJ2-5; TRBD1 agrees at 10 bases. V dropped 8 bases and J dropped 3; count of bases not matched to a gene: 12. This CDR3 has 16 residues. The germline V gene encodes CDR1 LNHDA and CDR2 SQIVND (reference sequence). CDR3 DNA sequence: TGTGCCAGTGGACGGACAGGGGGGTATTGGAAAGAGACCCAGTACTTC. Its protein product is CASGRTGGYWKETQYF.

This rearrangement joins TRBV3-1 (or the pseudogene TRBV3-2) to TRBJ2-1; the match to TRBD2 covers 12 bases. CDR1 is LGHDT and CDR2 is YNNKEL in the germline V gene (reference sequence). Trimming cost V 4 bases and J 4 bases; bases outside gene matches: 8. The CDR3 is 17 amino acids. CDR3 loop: CASSPRKLAGGYNEQFF. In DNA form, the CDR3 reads TGTGCCAGCAGCCCAAGAAAACTAGCGGGAGGTTACAATGAGCAGTTCTTC.

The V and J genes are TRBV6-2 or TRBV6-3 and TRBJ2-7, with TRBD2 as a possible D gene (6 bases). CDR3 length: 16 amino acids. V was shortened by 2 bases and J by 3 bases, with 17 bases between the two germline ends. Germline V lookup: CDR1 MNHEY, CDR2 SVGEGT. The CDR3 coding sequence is TGTGCCAGCAGTTACCCACTCGGAGGGTTCCTCTACGAGCAGTACTTC. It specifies CASSYPLGGFLYEQYF.

The CDR3 DNA reads as TGTGCCAGCAGCTTAGATGTAGGGGCCCGAAGAAGGCAGTACTTC. This encodes CASSLDVGARRRQYF. The rearrangement links TRBV7-2 to TRBJ2-7; tentatively, D is TRBD1 (5 bases). The CDR3 has 15 residues. Germline assignment: CDR1 SGHTA and CDR2 FQGNSA. Trimming removed 1 base at V and 9 bases at J, with 19 bases between.

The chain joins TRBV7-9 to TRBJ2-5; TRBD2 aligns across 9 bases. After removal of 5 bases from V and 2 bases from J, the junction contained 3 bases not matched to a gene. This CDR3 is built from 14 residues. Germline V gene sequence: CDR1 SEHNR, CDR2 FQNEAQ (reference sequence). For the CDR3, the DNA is TGTGCCAGCAGCCGCGGGGGGGGGCAAGAGACCCAGTACTTC. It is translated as CASSRGGGQETQYF.

CDR3 nucleotides: TGTGCCAGCAGCCCCCGGGGACAGATCTATGGCTACACCTTC. Translation gives CASSPRGQIYGYTF. V is TRBV6-5 and J is TRBJ1-2; the match to TRBD1 covers 7 bases. CDR3 length: 14 amino acids. Germline V gene sequence: CDR1 MNHEY, CDR2 SVGAGI. With 6 bases clipped from V and 4 bases from J, the junction kept 8 bases outside the gene matches.

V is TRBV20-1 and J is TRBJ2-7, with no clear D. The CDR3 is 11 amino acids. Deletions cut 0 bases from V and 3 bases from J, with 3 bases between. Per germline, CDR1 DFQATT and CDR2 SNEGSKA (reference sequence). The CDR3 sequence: CSARESYEQYF. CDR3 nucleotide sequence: TGCAGTGCTAGAGAGAGCTACGAGCAGTACTTC.

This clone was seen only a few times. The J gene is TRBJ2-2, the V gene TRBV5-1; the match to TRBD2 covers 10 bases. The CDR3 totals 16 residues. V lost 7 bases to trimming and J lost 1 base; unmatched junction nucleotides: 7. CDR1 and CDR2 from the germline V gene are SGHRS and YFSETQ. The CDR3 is CASHRVAGGNTGELFF. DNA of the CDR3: TGCGCCAGCCACCGAGTAGCGGGAGGGAACACCGGGGAGCTGTTTTTT.

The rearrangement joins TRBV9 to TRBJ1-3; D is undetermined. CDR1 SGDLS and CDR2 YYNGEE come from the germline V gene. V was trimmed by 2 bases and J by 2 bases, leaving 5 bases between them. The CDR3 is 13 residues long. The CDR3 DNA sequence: TGTGCCAGCAGCGTGAGCCCTGGAAACACCATATATTTT. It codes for CASSVSPGNTIYF.

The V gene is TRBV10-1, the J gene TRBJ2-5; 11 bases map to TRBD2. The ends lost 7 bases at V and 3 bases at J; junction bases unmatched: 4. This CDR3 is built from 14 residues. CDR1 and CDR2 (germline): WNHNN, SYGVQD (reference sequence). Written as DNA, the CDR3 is TGCGCCAGCACCCAACTAGCGGGGGAAGAGACCCAGTACTTC. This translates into CASTQLAGEETQYF.

Written as DNA, the CDR3 is TGCAGCGTTCCGCTAGCGGGGCTTAGCACAGATACGCAGTATTTT. The encoded protein is CSVPLAGLSTDTQYF. The chain employs TRBV29-1 and TRBJ2-3; 9 nucleotides agree with TRBD2. Germline V CDR1 and CDR2: SQVTM, ANQGSEA. Trimming took 5 bases from V and 0 from J; bases not matched to a gene: 6. This CDR3 region has 15 residues.

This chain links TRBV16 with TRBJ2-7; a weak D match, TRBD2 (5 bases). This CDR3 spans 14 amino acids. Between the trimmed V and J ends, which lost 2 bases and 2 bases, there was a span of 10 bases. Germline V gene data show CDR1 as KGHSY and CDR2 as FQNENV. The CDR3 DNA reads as TGTGCCAGCAGCCAACGGGATTCCGCCTACGAGCAGTACTTC. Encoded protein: CASSQRDSAYEQYF.

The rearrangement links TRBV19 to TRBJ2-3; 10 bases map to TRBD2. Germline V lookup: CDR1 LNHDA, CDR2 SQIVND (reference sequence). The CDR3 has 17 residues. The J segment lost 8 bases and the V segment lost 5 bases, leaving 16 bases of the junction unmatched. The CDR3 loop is CASSSVGLAGDWGTQYF. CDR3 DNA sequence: TGTGCCAGTAGTTCGGTGGGGCTAGCGGGGGATTGGGGTACGCAGTATTTT.

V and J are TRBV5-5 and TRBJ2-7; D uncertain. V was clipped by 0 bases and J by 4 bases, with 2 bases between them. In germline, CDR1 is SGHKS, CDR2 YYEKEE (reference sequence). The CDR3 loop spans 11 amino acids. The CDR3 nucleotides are TGTGCCAGCAGCTTGGCATACGAGCAGTACTTC. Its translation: CASSLAYEQYF.

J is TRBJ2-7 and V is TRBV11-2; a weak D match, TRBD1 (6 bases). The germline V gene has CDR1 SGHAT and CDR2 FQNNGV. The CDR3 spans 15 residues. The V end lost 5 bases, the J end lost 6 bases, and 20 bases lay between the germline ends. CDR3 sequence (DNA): TGTGCCAGCAGCAACTACAGGGTTTCTGCGGTCGAGCAGTACTTC. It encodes CASSNYRVSAVEQYF.

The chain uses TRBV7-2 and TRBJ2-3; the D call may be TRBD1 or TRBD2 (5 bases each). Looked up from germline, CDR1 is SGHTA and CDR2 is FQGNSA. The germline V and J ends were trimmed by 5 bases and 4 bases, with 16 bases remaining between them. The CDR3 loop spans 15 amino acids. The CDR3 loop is CASSHSPGRADTQYF. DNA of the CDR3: TGTGCCAGCAGCCACTCACCGGGGCGCGCAGATACGCAGTATTTT.

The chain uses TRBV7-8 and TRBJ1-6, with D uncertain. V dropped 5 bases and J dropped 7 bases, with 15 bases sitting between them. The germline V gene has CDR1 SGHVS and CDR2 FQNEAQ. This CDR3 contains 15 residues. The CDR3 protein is CASSVSKGWNSPLHF. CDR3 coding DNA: TGTGCCAGCAGCGTCTCCAAGGGATGGAATTCACCCCTCCACTTT.

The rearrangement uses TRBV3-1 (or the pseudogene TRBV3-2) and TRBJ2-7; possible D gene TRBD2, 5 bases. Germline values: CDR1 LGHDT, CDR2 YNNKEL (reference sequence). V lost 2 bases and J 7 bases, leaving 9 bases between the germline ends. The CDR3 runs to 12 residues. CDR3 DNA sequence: TGTGCCAGCAGCCAAAGTGTAGCGGAGCAGTACTTC. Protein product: CASSQSVAEQYF.

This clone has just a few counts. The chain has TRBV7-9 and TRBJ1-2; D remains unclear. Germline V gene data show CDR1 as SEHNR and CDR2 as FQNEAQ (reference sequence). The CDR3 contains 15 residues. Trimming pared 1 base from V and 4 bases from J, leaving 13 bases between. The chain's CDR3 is CASSLGFGVSYGYTF. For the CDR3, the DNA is TGTGCCAGCAGCTTAGGATTTGGGGTGAGCTATGGCTACACCTTC.

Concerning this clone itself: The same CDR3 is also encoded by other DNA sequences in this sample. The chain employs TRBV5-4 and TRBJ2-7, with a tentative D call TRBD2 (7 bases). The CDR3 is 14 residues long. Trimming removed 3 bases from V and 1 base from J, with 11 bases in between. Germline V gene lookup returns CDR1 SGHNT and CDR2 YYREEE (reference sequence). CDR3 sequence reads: CASSWGGGSYEQYF. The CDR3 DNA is TGTGCCAGCAGCTGGGGAGGGGGATCCTACGAGCAGTACTTC. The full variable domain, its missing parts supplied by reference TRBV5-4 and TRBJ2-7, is ETGVTQSPTHLIKTRGQQVTLRCSSQSGHNTVSWYQQALGQGPQFIFQYYREEENGRGNFPPRFSGLQFPNYSSELNVNALELDDSALYLCASSWGGGSYEQYFGPGTRLTVT.

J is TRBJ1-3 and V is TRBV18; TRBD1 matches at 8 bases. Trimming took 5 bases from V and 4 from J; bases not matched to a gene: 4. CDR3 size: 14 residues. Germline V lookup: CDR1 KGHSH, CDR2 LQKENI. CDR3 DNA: TGTGCCAGCTCATCGGGACAGGCGGGAAACACCATATATTTT. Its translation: CASSSGQAGNTIYF.

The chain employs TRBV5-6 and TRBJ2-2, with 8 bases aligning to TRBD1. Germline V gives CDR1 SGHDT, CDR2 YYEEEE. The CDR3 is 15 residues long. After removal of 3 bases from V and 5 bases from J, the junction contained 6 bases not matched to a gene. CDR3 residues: CASSSNRGLTGELFF. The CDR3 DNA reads TGTGCCAGCAGCTCAAACAGGGGGTTAACCGGGGAGCTGTTTTTT.

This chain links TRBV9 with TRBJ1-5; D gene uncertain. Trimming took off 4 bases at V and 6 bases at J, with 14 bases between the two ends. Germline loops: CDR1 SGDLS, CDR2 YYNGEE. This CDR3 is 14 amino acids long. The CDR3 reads CASSPGSLAQPQHF. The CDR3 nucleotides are TGTGCCAGCAGCCCGGGTTCTCTCGCTCAGCCCCAGCATTTT. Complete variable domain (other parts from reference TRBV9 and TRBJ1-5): DSGVTQTPKHLITATGQRVTLRCSPRSGDLSVYWYQQSLDQGLQFLIQYYNGEERAKGNILERFSAQQFPDLHSELNLSSLELGDSALYFCASSPGSLAQPQHFGDGTRLSIL.

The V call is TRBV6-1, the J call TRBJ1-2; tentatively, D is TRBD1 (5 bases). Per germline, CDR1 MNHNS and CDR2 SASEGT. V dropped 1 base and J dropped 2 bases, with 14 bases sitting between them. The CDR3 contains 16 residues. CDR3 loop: CASSEEGVGQNYGYTF. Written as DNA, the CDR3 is TGTGCCAGCAGTGAAGAGGGCGTGGGGCAAAACTATGGCTACACCTTC.

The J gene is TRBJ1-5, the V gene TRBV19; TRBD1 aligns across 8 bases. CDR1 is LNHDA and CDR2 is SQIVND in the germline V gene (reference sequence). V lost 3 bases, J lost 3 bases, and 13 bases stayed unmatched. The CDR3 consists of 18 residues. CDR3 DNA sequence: TGTGCCAGTAGTATCCGCCCCGGGACAGGCCCCCCCAATCAGCCCCAGCATTTT. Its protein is CASSIRPGTGPPNQPQHF.